This entry lists 24 T cell receptor beta chains sequenced from one sample in a study of blood T cell repertoires in COVID-19 (dated by TCRdb to 2018 to 2021). The method was the immunoSEQ multiplex PCR assay. Drawn from immuneACCESS, this table holds only the in-frame rearrangements with V and J called that TCRdb kept. Clones are partly lost; checked studies trace under half to an unresolved V gene and leave the rest unexplained. Within this sample are about 68,000 clones, with 85% of them counted one time only. Approximately 23% of the sample comes from the top ten. Sequences were obtained from peripheral blood. The source is a man aged 45-60 years with acute or convalescent COVID-19.

The chain carries TRBV19 and TRBJ1-5; 8 bases fit TRBD1. CDR1 LNHDA and CDR2 SQIVND come from the germline V gene (reference sequence). V lost 7 bases and J lost 4; bases outside the gene matches: 9. This CDR3 has 15 residues. CDR3 bases: TGTGCCAGTATCAATACCGGACAGGGAAATCAGCCCCAGCATTTT. Translated, it gives CASINTGQGNQPQHF.

The chain couples TRBV11-2 to TRBJ1-2; unclear D gene. The CDR3 spans 13 residues. Germline-derived CDR1 and CDR2 are SGHAT and FQNNGV. Trimming removed 3 bases from V and 2 bases from J, with 7 bases in between. CDR3 nucleotide sequence: TGTGCCAGCAGCTTGTTTGGCAACTATGGCTACACCTTC. This sequence encodes CASSLFGNYGYTF. The full variable domain, in which reference TRBV11-2 and TRBJ1-2 provide the parts outside the CDR3, is EAGVAQSPRYKIIEKRQSVAFWCNPISGHATLYWYQQILGQGPKLLIQFQNNGVVDDSQLPKDRFSAERLKGVDSTLKIQPAKLEDSAVYLCASSLFGNYGYTFGSGTRLTVV.

The genes are TRBV27 and TRBJ2-2; the D is unclear. Trimming took off 2 bases at V and 4 bases at J, with 8 bases between the two ends. Germline V lookup: CDR1 MNHEY, CDR2 SMNVEV (reference sequence). This CDR3 spans 14 amino acids. This CDR3 reads CASSLGLFTGELFF. In DNA form, the CDR3 reads TGTGCCAGCAGTTTAGGCCTTTTCACCGGGGAGCTGTTTTTT.

This sequence joins TRBV10-1 and TRBJ1-6; tentatively, D is TRBD1 (6 bases). The CDR3 is made up of 14 amino acids. V lost 10 bases to trimming and J lost 5 bases, with 15 bases between them. In germline, CDR1 is WNHNN, CDR2 SYGVQD (reference sequence). Written as DNA, the CDR3 is TGCGCCACCATATTGGGACACCATAATTCACCCCTCCACTTT. Its protein is CATILGHHNSPLHF.

This chain links TRBV2 with TRBJ2-3; tentatively, D is TRBD2 (6 bases). The V end lost 3 bases, the J end lost 4 bases, and 11 bases lay between the germline ends. The germline CDR1 and CDR2 sequences are SNHLY and FYNNEI. This CDR3 has 14 residues. For the CDR3, the DNA is TGTGCCAGCAGTGACACGGGGGTCGCAGATACGCAGTATTTT. It codes for CASSDTGVADTQYF.

This clone was detected once. CDR3 sequence reads: CSAGTSGNEQFF. The CDR3 DNA reads TGCAGCGCCGGGACTAGCGGCAATGAGCAGTTCTTC. The chain couples TRBV29-1 to TRBJ2-1; 11 bases agree with TRBD2. The V gene end was trimmed by 7 bases and the J gene end by 6 bases; junction bases not matched to a gene: 2. Germline-derived CDR1 and CDR2 are SQVTM and ANQGSEA. The CDR3 contains 12 residues.

This clone occurred a few times. The chain couples TRBV30 to TRBJ2-3; a possible D gene is TRBD2 (6 bases). Trimming removed 4 bases at V and 1 base at J, with 9 bases between. This CDR3 is 13 amino acids long. CDR1 and CDR2 (germline): GTSNPN, SVGIG (reference sequence). The CDR3 loop is CAWNPGGTDTQYF. In nucleotides, the CDR3 is TGTGCCTGGAACCCGGGGGGCACAGATACGCAGTATTTT.

The chain is built from TRBV21-1 and TRBJ2-6; the D segment call TRBD1 is taken from the table without a DNA check. TRBV21-1 is designated a pseudogene. This CDR3 spans 17 amino acids. The CDR3 bases are TGTGCCAGCAGCACCTCGACAGGGGCATCTGGGGCCAACGTCCTGACTTTC. Its protein product is CASSTSTGASGANVLTF.

This chain uses TRBV5-4 with TRBJ2-7; D tentatively fits TRBD1 or TRBD2 (6 bases each). CDR1 is SGHNT and CDR2 is YYREEE in the germline V gene (reference sequence). Deletions cut 4 bases from V and 4 bases from J, with 15 bases between. There are 14 residues in the CDR3. The CDR3 DNA reads TGTGCCAGCAGCCTGGGGGGACAAGAGTACGAGCAGTACTTC. This encodes CASSLGGQEYEQYF. Combining the CDR3 with reference TRBV5-4 and TRBJ2-7 gives the whole variable domain ETGVTQSPTHLIKTRGQQVTLRCSSQSGHNTVSWYQQALGQGPQFIFQYYREEENGRGNFPPRFSGLQFPNYSSELNVNALELDDSALYLCASSLGGQEYEQYFGPGTRLTVT.

This clone was counted only a few times. The chain uses TRBV2 and TRBJ2-1, with a weak D call TRBD2 (6 bases). In germline, CDR1 is SNHLY, CDR2 FYNNEI. The CDR3 is 13 residues long. With 0 bases removed from V and 9 bases from J, the gap between germline ends came to 9 bases. CDR3 loop: CASSEAAGGEQFF. Here the CDR3 DNA reads TGTGCCAGCAGTGAAGCCGCCGGGGGTGAGCAGTTCTTC.

This chain connects TRBV4-2 to TRBJ1-1; D possibly corresponds to TRBD1 (6 bases). Germline V CDR1 and CDR2: LGHNA, YNFKEQ. Trimming removed 3 bases from V and 7 bases from J, with 12 bases in between. The CDR3 is 13 amino acids. CDR3 sequence: CASSQKQGSEAFF. CDR3 DNA sequence: TGTGCCAGCAGCCAGAAACAGGGCAGTGAAGCTTTCTTT.

The chain joins TRBV5-1 to TRBJ2-5; 7 nucleotides align to TRBD1. Germline lookup yields CDR1 SGHRS and CDR2 YFSETQ. After removal of 4 bases from V and 1 base from J, the junction contained 1 base not matched to a gene. This CDR3 is built from 13 residues. The CDR3 protein is CASSRDSQETQYF. The CDR3 DNA sequence: TGCGCCAGCAGCCGGGACAGCCAAGAGACCCAGTACTTC.

The chain uses TRBV24-1 and TRBJ2-5; 7 bases line up with TRBD2. Germline values: CDR1 KGHDR, CDR2 SFDVKD. The CDR3 is 17 residues long. The V gene end was trimmed by 7 bases and the J gene end by 0 bases; junction bases not matched to a gene: 13. CDR3 bases: TGTGCCACCAGCGCTGGACTAGTACGTCCCGACCAAGAGACCCAGTACTTC. Translating it yields CATSAGLVRPDQETQYF.

This clone has more than one count but fewer than ten. This rearrangement joins TRBV29-1 to TRBJ2-5, with 9 positions matching TRBD1. V trimming: 7 bases; J trimming: 5 bases; junction bases outside the gene matches: 5. Germline V gene sequence: CDR1 SQVTM, CDR2 ANQGSEA. This CDR3 comprises 12 residues. The CDR3, as DNA: TGCAGCGGGTGGACAGGGGCGGAGACCCAGTACTTC. Protein sequence: CSGWTGAETQYF.

This chain links TRBV18 with TRBJ2-2; 9 bases line up with TRBD1. The CDR3 is 14 residues long. CDR1 and CDR2 (germline): KGHSH, LQKENI. The J segment lost 7 bases and the V segment lost 3 bases, leaving 3 bases of the junction unmatched. CDR3 DNA sequence: TGTGCCAGCTCACCCGGGACAGGGTTCGGGGAGCTGTTTTTT. Protein sequence: CASSPGTGFGELFF.

V gene TRBV9 combines with J gene TRBJ2-5; the D gene is possibly TRBD1 (6 bases). Looked up from germline, CDR1 is SGDLS and CDR2 is YYNGEE. V was shortened by 0 bases and J by 1 base, with 13 bases between the two germline ends. The CDR3 is 16 residues long. The CDR3 loop reads CASSVAPAGAQETQYF. CDR3 in DNA: TGTGCCAGCAGCGTAGCACCAGCAGGGGCCCAAGAGACCCAGTACTTC.

The chain combines TRBV7-9 with TRBJ1-6, with TRBD1 matching 8 bases. CDR1 and CDR2 (germline): SEHNR, FQNEAQ (reference sequence). V trimming: 8 bases; J trimming: 7 bases; junction bases outside the gene matches: 4. This CDR3 is 13 amino acids long. The CDR3 loop is CASQDRGNSPLHF. CDR3 coding DNA: TGTGCCAGCCAAGACAGGGGCAATTCACCCCTCCACTTT.

This clone was counted a few times. CDR3 coding DNA: TGTGCCAGCAGCCAAGACAAGGCAGGAAATTCACCCCTCCACTTT. Residues: CASSQDKAGNSPLHF. The V call is TRBV3-1 (or the pseudogene TRBV3-2), the J call TRBJ1-6; D ambiguous. The CDR3 is made up of 15 amino acids. The V gene lost 0 bases and the J gene lost 7 bases, with 10 bases spanning the gap. Germline-derived CDR1 and CDR2 are LGHDT and YNNKEL (reference sequence).

In its sample, this clone was seen once. V gene TRBV4-1 combines with J gene TRBJ1-5; D unresolved. Between the trimmed V and J ends, which lost 0 bases and 0 bases, there was a span of 18 bases. The CDR3 loop spans 19 amino acids. Germline V gene sequence: CDR1 MGHRA, CDR2 YSYEKL. CDR3 in amino acids: CASSQEWAPNSYSNQPQHF. The CDR3 DNA reads as TGCGCCAGCAGCCAAGAATGGGCCCCCAATAGTTATAGCAATCAGCCCCAGCATTTT.

This chain joins TRBV7-8 and TRBJ1-2; no reliable D call. The CDR3 runs 14 residues. V lost 1 base and J 2 bases, leaving 8 bases between the germline ends. Germline-derived CDR1 and CDR2 are SGHVS and FQNEAQ. The CDR3 loop reads CASSLDAGNYGYTF. The CDR3 DNA reads TGTGCCAGCAGCTTAGACGCCGGGAACTATGGCTACACCTTC.

The chain combines TRBV2 with TRBJ1-2; D is possibly TRBD1 (5 bases). CDR1 and CDR2 from the germline V gene are SNHLY and FYNNEI. CDR3 length equals 16 residues. V was cut by 9 bases and J by 0 bases, with 20 bases left in between. The CDR3 DNA sequence: TGTGCCAGGGGGGGGGAAACTAGACTTACTAACTATGGCTACACCTTC. This sequence encodes CARGGETRLTNYGYTF.

The chain employs TRBV25-1 and TRBJ2-7; 8 nucleotides line up with TRBD1. Germline CDR1 reads MGHDK; CDR2 reads SYGVNS. The CDR3 length is 14 residues. Trimming took 1 base from V and 6 from J; bases not matched to a gene: 5. CDR3 DNA sequence: TGTGCCAGCAGTGAATTCGGACAGGGAGGCGAGCAGTACTTC. This translates into CASSEFGQGGEQYF.

V and J are TRBV3-1 (or the pseudogene TRBV3-2) and TRBJ2-7; 8 positions agree with TRBD2. The ends lost 0 bases at V and 3 bases at J; junction bases unmatched: 7. Germline V gives CDR1 LGHDT, CDR2 YNNKEL (reference sequence). The CDR3 length is 16 residues. CDR3 amino acids: CASSQEAGGAGYEQYF. The CDR3 DNA sequence: TGTGCCAGCAGCCAAGAGGCCGGGGGGGCGGGCTACGAGCAGTACTTC.

As DNA, the CDR3 is TGTGCCAGCAGCAAAGATCCTCCCGGGGAGCAGTACGTC. This sequence encodes CASSKDPPGEQYV. The chain carries TRBV21-1 and TRBJ2-7; TRBD2 reflects the table's D call only, with no check against the DNA. TRBV21-1 has pseudogene status. CDR3 length: 13 residues.